This T cell receptor beta chain was found in a study of shared clonotypes between healthy human individuals. As defined, naive CD8 cells were CD45RO-negative and positively selected for CCR7, with terminally differentiated effector memory CD45RA+ cells excluded. Of note for this clone: Its antigen is as yet unknown.

Every subset's genomic DNA went evenly onto several immunoSEQ plates. As originally analysed: Filtering of immunoSEQ junctional sequences could not match full-length read filtering. Using immunoSEQ multiplex PCR, the repertoire was profiled, and TCRdb retains in-frame clones only, with some absent. The DNA was the basis for D and trimming; V, J and clone size are from that table. The sample carries roughly 570,000 clones, 95% to 98% recorded once. The CDR3 loop spans 14 amino acids. Germline loops: CDR1 SGHTA, CDR2 FQGNSA. Trimming removed 3 bases from V and 2 bases from J, with 11 bases in between. Findings of the study overall: Sampling included only blood; tissue repertoires likely differ. Larger estimated richness was generally seen in naive subsets than in memory subsets.

The V call is TRBV7-2, the J call TRBJ2-7; D is undetermined. Sequencing input: naive CD8+ T cells sorted from blood. The source is a man aged 25-45 years in good health. The CDR3 DNA reads as TGTGCCAGCAGCTTGTCCGGAAAGCCCTACGAGCAGTACTTC. Its protein is CASSLSGKPYEQYF.